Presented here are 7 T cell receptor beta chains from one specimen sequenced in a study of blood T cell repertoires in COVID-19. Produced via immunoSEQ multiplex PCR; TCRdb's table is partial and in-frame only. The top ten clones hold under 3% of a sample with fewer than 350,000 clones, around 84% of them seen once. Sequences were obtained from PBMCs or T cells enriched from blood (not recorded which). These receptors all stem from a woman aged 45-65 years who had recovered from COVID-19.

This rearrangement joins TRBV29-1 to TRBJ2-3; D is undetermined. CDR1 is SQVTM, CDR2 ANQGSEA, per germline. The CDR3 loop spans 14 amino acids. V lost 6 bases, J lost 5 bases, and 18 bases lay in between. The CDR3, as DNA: TGCAGCGTGACACGCAGAGCTTTGGTAGATACGCAGTATTTT. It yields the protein CSVTRRALVDTQYF.

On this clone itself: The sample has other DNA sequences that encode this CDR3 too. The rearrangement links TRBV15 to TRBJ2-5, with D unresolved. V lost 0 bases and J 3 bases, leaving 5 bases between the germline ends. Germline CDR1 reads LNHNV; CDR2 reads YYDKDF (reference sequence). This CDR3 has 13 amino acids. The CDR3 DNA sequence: TGTGCCACCAGCAGAGATCGTGAAGAGACCCAGTACTTC. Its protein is CATSRDREETQYF.

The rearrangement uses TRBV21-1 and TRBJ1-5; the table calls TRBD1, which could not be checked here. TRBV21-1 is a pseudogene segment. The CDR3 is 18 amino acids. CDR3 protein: CASSKHPRDRDGAQPQHF. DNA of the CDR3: TGTGCCAGCAGCAAACACCCCCGGGACAGGGATGGGGCTCAGCCCCAGCATTTT.

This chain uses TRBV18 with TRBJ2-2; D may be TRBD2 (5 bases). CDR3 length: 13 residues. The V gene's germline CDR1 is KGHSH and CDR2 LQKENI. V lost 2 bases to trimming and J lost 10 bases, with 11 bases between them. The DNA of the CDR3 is TGTGCCAGCTCACCAGACGAGGGAGTGGAGCTGTTTTTT. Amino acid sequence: CASSPDEGVELFF. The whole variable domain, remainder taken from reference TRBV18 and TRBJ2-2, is NAGVMQNPRHLVRRRGQEARLRCSPMKGHSHVYWYRQLPEEGLKFMVYLQKENIIDESGMPKERFSAEFPKEGPSILRIQQVVRGDSAAYFCASSPDEGVELFFGEGSRLTVL.

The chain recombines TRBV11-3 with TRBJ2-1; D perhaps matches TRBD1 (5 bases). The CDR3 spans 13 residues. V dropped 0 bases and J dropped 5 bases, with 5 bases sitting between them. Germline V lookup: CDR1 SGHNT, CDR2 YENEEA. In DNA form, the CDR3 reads TGTGCCAGCAGCTTAGAACAGGACAATGAGCAGTTCTTC. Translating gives CASSLEQDNEQFF.

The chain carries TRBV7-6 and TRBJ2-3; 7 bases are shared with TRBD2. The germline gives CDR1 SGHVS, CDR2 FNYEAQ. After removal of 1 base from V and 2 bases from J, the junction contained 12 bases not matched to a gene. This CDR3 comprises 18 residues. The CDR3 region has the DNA TGTGCCAGCAGCTTAGGAGGTTTGGCTAGCGGATTCACAGATACGCAGTATTTT. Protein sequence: CASSLGGLASGFTDTQYF.

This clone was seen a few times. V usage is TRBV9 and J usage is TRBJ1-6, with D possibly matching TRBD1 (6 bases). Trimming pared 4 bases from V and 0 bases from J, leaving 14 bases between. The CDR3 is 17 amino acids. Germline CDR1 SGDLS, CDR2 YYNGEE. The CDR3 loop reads CASSSEGGPSYNSPLHF. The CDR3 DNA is TGTGCCAGCAGCTCAGAGGGGGGGCCCTCCTATAATTCACCCCTCCACTTT.